The 12 T cell receptor beta chains below were found in one sample sequenced in a study of technical replicates of blood from a handful of donors. TCRdb's copy holds only in-frame clones and misses some; the assay was immunoSEQ multiplex PCR. The data show tens of thousands of clones, about 95% seen once. The sample taken for sequencing was T cells isolated from PBMCs. The receptor source for this set is a human donor in good health.

This rearrangement joins TRBV5-4 to TRBJ2-5; TRBD1 aligns across 9 bases. This CDR3 is 15 amino acids long. After removal of 4 bases from V and 5 bases from J, the junction contained 9 bases not matched to a gene. Looked up from germline, CDR1 is SGHNT and CDR2 is YYREEE (reference sequence). As DNA, the CDR3 is TGTGCCAGCAGCCCCGCACAGGGGGCCAGGGAGACCCAGTACTTC. Translated, it gives CASSPAQGARETQYF.

The genes are TRBV30 and TRBJ2-7; possible D gene TRBD2, 6 bases. The CDR3 sequence is 14 residues long. Trimming left V 4 bases short and J 5 bases short, with 18 bases between. CDR1 is GTSNPN and CDR2 is SVGIG in the germline V gene (reference sequence). The CDR3 DNA reads TGTGCCTGGAATACTGTGGGGGGAAGGAACGAGCAGTACTTC. The encoded protein is CAWNTVGGRNEQYF. Filled out from reference TRBV30 and TRBJ2-7, the complete variable domain reads SQTIHQWPATLVQPVGSPLSLECTVEGTSNPNLYWYRQAAGRGLQLLFYSVGIGQISSEVPQNLSASRPQDRQFILSSKKLLLSDSGFYLCAWNTVGGRNEQYFGPGTRLTVT.

V is TRBV27 and J is TRBJ2-1; D perhaps matches TRBD2 (5 bases). This CDR3 spans 14 amino acids. Germline CDR1 is MNHEY and CDR2 is SMNVEV (reference sequence). V lost 5 bases, J lost 8 bases, and 16 bases lay in between. In DNA, the CDR3 is TGTGCCAGCAGTCTAGGTCATGGCGGGTATGAGCAGTTCTTC. It translates to CASSLGHGGYEQFF.

The rearrangement links TRBV7-9 to TRBJ1-5, with D possibly being TRBD1 (6 bases). Trimming removed 10 bases at V and 4 bases at J, with 20 bases between. Germline-derived CDR1 and CDR2 are SEHNR and FQNEAQ (reference sequence). The CDR3 is made up of 15 amino acids. The CDR3 DNA is TGTGCCATCCTCGACAACAGGGAAGGGAATCAGCCCCAGCATTTT. It yields the protein CAILDNREGNQPQHF.

The gene calls are TRBV6-1 and TRBJ1-4, with TRBD1 matching 10 bases. CDR1 is MNHNS and CDR2 is SASEGT in the germline V gene. The CDR3 covers 13 residues. V gave up 6 bases and J gave up 8 bases; unmatched junction bases: 3. CDR3 amino acids: CASSRDRGEKLFF. The CDR3, as DNA: TGTGCCAGCAGCCGGGACAGGGGCGAAAAACTGTTTTTT.

This clone has a single count. This rearrangement joins TRBV9 to TRBJ2-1, with 10 bases lining up with TRBD2. J was trimmed by 4 bases and V by 3 bases; bases with no gene match: 10. Germline CDR1 is SGDLS and CDR2 is YYNGEE. CDR3 length: 17 residues. The CDR3 DNA follows: TGTGCCAGCAGCGCCAATCAAATAGCGGGAGGTTACAATGAGCAGTTCTTC. Protein: CASSANQIAGGYNEQFF.

The chain's CDR3 is CASSSDRLESPLHF. The CDR3 DNA reads as TGCGCCAGCAGCTCCGACAGGTTGGAATCACCCCTCCACTTT. The chain has TRBV5-1 and TRBJ1-6; a possible D gene is TRBD1 (6 bases). The CDR3 extends over 14 amino acids. Trimming pared 3 bases from V and 10 bases from J, leaving 14 bases between. Per the germline V gene, CDR1 is SGHRS and CDR2 is YFSETQ.

This clone showed up just a few times. The chain links TRBV29-1 to TRBJ1-4; D is unresolved. The V and J ends lost 4 bases and 2 bases respectively, with 5 bases between them. The CDR3 spans 12 residues. The germline V gene has CDR1 SQVTM and CDR2 ANQGSEA. The CDR3 DNA reads as TGCAGCGTTGGGGCGACTAATGAAAAACTGTTTTTT. Translated, it gives CSVGATNEKLFF.

The CDR3 sequence: CASSLTQGSYNEQFF. The CDR3 DNA reads TGTGCCAGCAGCTTAACGCAGGGGTCCTACAATGAGCAGTTCTTC. The rearrangement uses TRBV7-3 and TRBJ2-1; tentative D call: TRBD1 (6 bases). The V gene lost 0 bases and the J gene lost 1 base, with 7 bases spanning the gap. Germline-derived CDR1 and CDR2 are SGHTA and FQGTGA. The length of the CDR3 is 15 residues.

The CDR3 DNA follows: TGTGCCAGCAGTGACCGTACAGGGGGTTCCGGGGAGCTGTTTTTT. Translated: CASSDRTGGSGELFF. The chain carries TRBV6-1 and TRBJ2-2; 8 bases are shared with TRBD1. With 3 bases clipped from V and 6 bases from J, the junction kept 6 bases outside the gene matches. CDR1 is MNHNS and CDR2 is SASEGT in the germline V gene. The CDR3 is made up of 15 amino acids.

The chain combines TRBV5-4 with TRBJ2-7, with 8 bases that match TRBD2. The CDR3 runs 15 residues. Germline loops: CDR1 SGHNT, CDR2 YYREEE (reference sequence). The V gene end was trimmed by 4 bases and the J gene end by 2 bases; junction bases not matched to a gene: 8. The CDR3 sequence is CASSGRSGSPYEQYF. DNA of the CDR3: TGTGCCAGCAGCGGCAGGAGCGGGAGCCCCTACGAGCAGTACTTC.

The chain joins TRBV7-9 to TRBJ1-1; TRBD1 matches at 7 bases. J gave up 2 bases and V 2 bases, and 8 bases lay outside the gene matches. This CDR3 contains 16 residues. Germline-derived CDR1 and CDR2 are SEHNR and FQNEAQ (reference sequence). CDR3 region: CASSLPENRGNTEAFF. The DNA for the CDR3 is TGTGCCAGCAGCTTACCAGAGAACAGGGGAAACACTGAAGCTTTCTTT.